This T cell receptor beta chain was captured in a study of graft-versus-host responses after intestinal transplantation. The CDR3 sequence is 13 residues long. Trimming left V 2 bases short and J 4 bases short, with 6 bases between. Germline CDR1 is LGHNA and CDR2 is YSLEER. Clones were sequenced by immunoSEQ multiplex PCR, and TCRdb holds only the in-frame ones, with some missing. The sample includes about 120,000 clones, 85% to 95% seen only once; the top ten take more than 3%. As to this clone: Its matching antigen is unknown.

The sequencing here drew on unstimulated CD8+ T cells sorted from spleen or lymph node cells, taken before intestinal transplant. The chain carries TRBV4-3 and TRBJ1-5; no firm D call. This receptor was identified in a human donor who received an intestinal transplant. The CDR3 DNA follows: TGCGCCAGCAGCCAACTGGTGAATCAGCCCCAGCATTTT. Amino acids: CASSQLVNQPQHF.